This TCR beta chain was recovered during a study of identical twins. This clonotype was counted at least ten times. Its target is unknown. MiXCR was run by TCRdb on the 5' RACE reads, yielding one entry per CDR3 protein. The sample lists about 700,000 distinct CDR3 sequences; roughly 6.2% were seen once. The study, taken as a whole, reports: Where beta out-of-frame sequences were concerned, excess twin sharing was weaker. Partial confounding of zero-insertion analyses by invariant MAIT and iNKT cells was possible.

This sequence was found in a man in his late teens or twenties in good health. Sequences were obtained from naive T cells sorted from blood.

Here the CDR3 reads CASSYSGGTDTQYF. The DNA for the CDR3 is TGTGCCAGCAGTTACTCGGGGGGCACAGATACGCAGTATTTT. The chain carries TRBV6-5 and TRBJ2-3, with D tentatively TRBD1 or TRBD2 (5 bases each). Germline-derived CDR1 and CDR2 are MNHEY and SVGAGI. This CDR3 contains 14 residues. The V end was cut by 0 bases, the J end by 1 base, with 5 bases between.